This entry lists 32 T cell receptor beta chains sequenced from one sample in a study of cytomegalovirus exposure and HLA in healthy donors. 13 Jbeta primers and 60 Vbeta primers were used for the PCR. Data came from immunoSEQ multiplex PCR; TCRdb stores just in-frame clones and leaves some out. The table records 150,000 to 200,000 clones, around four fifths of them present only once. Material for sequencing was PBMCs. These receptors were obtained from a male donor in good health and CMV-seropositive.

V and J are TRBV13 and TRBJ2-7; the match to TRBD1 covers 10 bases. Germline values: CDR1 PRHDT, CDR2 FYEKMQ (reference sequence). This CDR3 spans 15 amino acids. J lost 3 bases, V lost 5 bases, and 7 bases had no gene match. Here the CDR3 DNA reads TGTGCCAGCAGCCCCGGGGGACAGGGGAACTACGAGCAGTACTTC. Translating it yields CASSPGGQGNYEQYF.

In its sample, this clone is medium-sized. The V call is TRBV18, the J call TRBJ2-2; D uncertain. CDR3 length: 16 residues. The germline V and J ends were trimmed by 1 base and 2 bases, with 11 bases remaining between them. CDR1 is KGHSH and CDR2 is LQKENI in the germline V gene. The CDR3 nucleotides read TGTGCCAGCTCACCACGGCCTCTCCCAAACACCGGGGAGCTGTTTTTT. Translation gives CASSPRPLPNTGELFF.

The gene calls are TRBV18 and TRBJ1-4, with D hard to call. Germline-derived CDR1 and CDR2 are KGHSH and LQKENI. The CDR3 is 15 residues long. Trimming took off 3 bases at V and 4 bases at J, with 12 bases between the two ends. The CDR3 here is CASSPTYGVNEKLFF. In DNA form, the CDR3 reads TGTGCCAGCTCACCGACTTACGGGGTTAATGAAAAACTGTTTTTT.

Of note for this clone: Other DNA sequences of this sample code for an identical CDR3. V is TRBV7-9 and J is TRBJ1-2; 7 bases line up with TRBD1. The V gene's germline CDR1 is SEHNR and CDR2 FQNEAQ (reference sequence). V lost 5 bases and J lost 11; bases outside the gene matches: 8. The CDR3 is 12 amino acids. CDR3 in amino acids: CASSPGTAGYTF. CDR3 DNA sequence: TGTGCCAGCAGCCCCGGGACAGCGGGTTACACCTTC.

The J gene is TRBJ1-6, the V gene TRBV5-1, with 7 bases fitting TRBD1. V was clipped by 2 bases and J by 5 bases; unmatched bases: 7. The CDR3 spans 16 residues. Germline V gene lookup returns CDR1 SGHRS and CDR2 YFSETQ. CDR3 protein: CASSFSAGQNNSPLHF. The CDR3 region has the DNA TGCGCCAGCAGCTTCTCGGCGGGACAGAATAATTCACCCCTCCACTTT.

CDR3 sequence (DNA): TGTGCCAGCAGCCTCCGGAGGGCCCCGCGGGGCTACACCTTC. This sequence encodes CASSLRRAPRGYTF. The chain is built from TRBV7-9 and TRBJ1-2; D gene ambiguous. V shed 5 bases and J shed 8 bases, with 18 bases lying between them. The length of the CDR3 is 14 residues. The germline CDR1 and CDR2 sequences are SEHNR and FQNEAQ (reference sequence).

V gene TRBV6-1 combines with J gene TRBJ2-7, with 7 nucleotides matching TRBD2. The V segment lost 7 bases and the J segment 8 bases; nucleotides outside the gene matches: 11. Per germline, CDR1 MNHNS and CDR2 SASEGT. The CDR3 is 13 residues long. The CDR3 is CASTTDPSGKQYF. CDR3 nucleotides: TGTGCCAGCACCACAGATCCCAGCGGGAAGCAGTACTTC.

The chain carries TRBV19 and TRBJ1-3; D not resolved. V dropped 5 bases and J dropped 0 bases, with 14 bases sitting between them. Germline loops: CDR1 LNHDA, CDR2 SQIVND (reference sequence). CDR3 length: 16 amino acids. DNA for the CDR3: TGTGCCAGTAGTCGGCTAGGAGCCGCCTCTGGAAACACCATATATTTT. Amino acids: CASSRLGAASGNTIYF.

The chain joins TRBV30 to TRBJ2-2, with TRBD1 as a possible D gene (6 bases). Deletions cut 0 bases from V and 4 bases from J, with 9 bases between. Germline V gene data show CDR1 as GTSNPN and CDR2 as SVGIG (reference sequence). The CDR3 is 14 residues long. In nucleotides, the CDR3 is TGTGCCTGGAGTGTACGACAGGCCACCGGGGAGCTGTTTTTT. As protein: CAWSVRQATGELFF.

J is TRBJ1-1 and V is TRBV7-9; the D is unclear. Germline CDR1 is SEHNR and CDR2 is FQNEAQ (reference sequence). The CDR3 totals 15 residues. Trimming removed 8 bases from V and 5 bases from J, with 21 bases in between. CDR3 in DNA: TGTGCCAGCTTACCCGACGGAGGACGCAAAACTGAAGCTTTCTTT. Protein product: CASLPDGGRKTEAFF. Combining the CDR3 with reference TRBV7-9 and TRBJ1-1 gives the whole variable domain DTGVSQNPRHKITKRGQNVTFRCDPISEHNRLYWYRQTLGQGPEFLTYFQNEAQLEKSRLLSDRFSAERPKGSFSTLEIQRTEQGDSAMYLCASLPDGGRKTEAFFGQGTRLTVV.

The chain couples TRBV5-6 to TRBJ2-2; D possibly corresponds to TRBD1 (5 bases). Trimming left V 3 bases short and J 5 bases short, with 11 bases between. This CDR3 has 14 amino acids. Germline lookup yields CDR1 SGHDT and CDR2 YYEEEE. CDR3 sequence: CASSSDSRTGELFF. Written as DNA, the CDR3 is TGTGCCAGCAGCTCAGACAGTCGTACCGGGGAGCTGTTTTTT.

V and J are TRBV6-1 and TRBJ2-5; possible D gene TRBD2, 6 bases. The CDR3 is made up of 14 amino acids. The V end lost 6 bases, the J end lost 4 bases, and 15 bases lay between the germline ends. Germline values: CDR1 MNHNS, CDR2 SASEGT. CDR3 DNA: TGTGCCAGCAGAGTACTAGCTTTGCGAGAGACCCAGTACTTC. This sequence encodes CASRVLALRETQYF.

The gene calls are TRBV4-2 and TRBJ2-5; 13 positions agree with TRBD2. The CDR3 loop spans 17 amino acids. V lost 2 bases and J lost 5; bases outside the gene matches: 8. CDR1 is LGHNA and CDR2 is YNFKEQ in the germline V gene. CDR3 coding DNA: TGTGCCAGCAGCCAATCCAAACTAGCGGGGGGGCCCGAGACCCAGTACTTC. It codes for CASSQSKLAGGPETQYF.

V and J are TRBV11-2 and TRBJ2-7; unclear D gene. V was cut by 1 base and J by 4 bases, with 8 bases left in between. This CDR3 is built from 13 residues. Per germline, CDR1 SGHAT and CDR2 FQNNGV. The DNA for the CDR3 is TGTGCCAGCAGCTTAGCTAGGATGTACGAGCAGTACTTC. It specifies CASSLARMYEQYF.

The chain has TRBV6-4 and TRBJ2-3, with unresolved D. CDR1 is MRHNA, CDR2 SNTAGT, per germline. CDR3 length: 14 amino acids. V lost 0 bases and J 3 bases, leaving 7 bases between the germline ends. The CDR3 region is CASSDSAFTDTQYF. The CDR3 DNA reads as TGTGCCAGCAGTGACTCGGCCTTTACAGATACGCAGTATTTT.

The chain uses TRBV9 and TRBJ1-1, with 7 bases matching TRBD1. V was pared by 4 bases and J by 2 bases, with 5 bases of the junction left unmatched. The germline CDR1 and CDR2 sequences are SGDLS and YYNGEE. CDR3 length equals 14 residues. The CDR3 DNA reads TGTGCCAGCAGCCAGGGGACAGCTAACACTGAAGCTTTCTTT. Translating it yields CASSQGTANTEAFF.

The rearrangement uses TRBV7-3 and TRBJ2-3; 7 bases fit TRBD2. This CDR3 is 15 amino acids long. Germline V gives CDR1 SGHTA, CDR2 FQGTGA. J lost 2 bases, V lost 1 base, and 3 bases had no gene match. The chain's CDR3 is CASSLSGGDTDTQYF. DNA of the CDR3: TGTGCCAGCAGCTTAAGCGGGGGTGACACAGATACGCAGTATTTT. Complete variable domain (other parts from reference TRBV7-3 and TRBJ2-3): GAGVSQTPSNKVTEKGKYVELRCDPISGHTALYWYRQSLGQGPEFLIYFQGTGAADDSGLPNDRFFAVRPEGSVSTLKIQRTERGDSAVYLCASSLSGGDTDTQYFGPGTRLTVL.

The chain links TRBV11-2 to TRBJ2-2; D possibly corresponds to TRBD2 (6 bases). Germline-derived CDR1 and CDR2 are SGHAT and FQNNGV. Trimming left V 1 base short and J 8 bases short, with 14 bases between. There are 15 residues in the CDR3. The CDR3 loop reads CASSLVSSVSGELFF. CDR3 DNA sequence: TGTGCCAGCAGCTTAGTCTCTAGCGTTTCGGGGGAGCTGTTTTTT.

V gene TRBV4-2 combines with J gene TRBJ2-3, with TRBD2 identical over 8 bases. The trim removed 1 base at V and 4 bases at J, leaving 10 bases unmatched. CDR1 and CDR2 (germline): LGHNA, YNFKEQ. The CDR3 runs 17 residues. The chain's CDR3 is CASSQGAWSGGPDTQYF. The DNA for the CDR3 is TGTGCCAGCAGCCAAGGGGCTTGGAGCGGGGGCCCAGATACGCAGTATTTT.

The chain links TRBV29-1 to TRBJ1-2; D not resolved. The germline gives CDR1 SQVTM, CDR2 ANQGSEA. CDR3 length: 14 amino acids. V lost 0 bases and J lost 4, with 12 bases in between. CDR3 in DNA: TGCAGCGTTGAAGACTTTCGGCAGGTCTATGGCTACACCTTC. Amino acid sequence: CSVEDFRQVYGYTF.

CDR3 sequence reads: CASSLERISYNEQFF. CDR3 nucleotide sequence: TGTGCCAGCAGCTTGGAGCGGATTTCCTACAATGAGCAGTTCTTC. The chain is built from TRBV5-4 and TRBJ2-1, with D maybe TRBD2 (5 bases). Per the germline V gene, CDR1 is SGHNT and CDR2 is YYREEE (reference sequence). The germline V and J ends were trimmed by 0 bases and 1 base, with 8 bases remaining between them. CDR3 length: 15 amino acids.

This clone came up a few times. The DNA for the CDR3 is TGTGCCAGCTCCTTGGGGCACAGTTCCTACGAGCAGTACTTC. It yields the protein CASSLGHSSYEQYF. The chain uses TRBV7-2 and TRBJ2-7; possibly TRBD1 for D (5 bases). Germline CDR1 and CDR2: SGHTA and FQGNSA. V lost 8 bases to trimming and J lost 1 base, with 15 bases between them. The CDR3 spans 14 residues.

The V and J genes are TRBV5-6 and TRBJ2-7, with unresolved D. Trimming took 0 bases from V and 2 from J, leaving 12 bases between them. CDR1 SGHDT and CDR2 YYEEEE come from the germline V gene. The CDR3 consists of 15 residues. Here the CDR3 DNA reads TGTGCCAGCAGCTTGGACAGCCTAAGACCCTACGAGCAGTACTTC. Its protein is CASSLDSLRPYEQYF.

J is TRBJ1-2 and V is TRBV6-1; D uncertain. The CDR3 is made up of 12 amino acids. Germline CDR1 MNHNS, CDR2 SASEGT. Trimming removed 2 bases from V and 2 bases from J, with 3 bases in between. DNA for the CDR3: TGTGCCAGCAGTGAACAGAACTATGGCTACACCTTC. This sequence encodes CASSEQNYGYTF.

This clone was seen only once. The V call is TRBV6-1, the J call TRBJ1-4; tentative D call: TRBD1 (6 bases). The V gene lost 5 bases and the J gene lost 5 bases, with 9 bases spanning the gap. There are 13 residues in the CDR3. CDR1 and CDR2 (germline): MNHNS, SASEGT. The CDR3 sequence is CASSQGLNEKLFF. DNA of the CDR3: TGTGCCAGCAGTCAGGGGCTGAATGAAAAACTGTTTTTT.

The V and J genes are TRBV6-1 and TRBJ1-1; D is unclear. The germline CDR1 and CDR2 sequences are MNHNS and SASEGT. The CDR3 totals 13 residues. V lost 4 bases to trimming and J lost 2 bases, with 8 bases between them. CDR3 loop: CASSGTRNTEAFF. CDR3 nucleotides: TGTGCCAGCAGTGGAACGCGTAACACTGAAGCTTTCTTT.

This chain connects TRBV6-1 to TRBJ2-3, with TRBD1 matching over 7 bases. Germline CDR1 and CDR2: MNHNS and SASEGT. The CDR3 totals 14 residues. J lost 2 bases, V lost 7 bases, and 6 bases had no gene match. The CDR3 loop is CASTRDSNTDTQYF. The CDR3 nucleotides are TGTGCCAGCACTCGGGACAGTAACACAGATACGCAGTATTTT.

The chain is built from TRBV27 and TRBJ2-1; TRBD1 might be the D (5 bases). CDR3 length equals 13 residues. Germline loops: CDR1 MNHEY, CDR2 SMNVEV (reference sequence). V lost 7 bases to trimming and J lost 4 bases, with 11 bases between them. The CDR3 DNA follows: TGTGCCAGCACCCCATCAGGGTACAATGAGCAGTTCTTC. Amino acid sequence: CASTPSGYNEQFF.

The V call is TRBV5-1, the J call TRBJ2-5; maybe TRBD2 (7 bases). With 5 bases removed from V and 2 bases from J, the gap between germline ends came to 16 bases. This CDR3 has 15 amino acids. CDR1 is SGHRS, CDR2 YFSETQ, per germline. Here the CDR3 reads CASSTLRGGQETQYF. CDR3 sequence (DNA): TGCGCCAGCAGTACCTTGAGGGGGGGGCAAGAGACCCAGTACTTC.

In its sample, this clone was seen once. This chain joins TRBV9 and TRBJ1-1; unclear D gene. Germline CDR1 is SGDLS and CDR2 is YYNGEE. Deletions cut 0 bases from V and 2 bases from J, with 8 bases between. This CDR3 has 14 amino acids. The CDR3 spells CASSVVEGNTEAFF. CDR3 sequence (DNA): TGTGCCAGCAGCGTAGTAGAGGGAAACACTGAAGCTTTCTTT.

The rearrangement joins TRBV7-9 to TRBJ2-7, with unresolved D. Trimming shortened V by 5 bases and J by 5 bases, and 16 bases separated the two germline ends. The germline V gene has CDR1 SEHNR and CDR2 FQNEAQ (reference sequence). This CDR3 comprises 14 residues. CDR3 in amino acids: CASSHDYRSDEQYF. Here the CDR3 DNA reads TGTGCCAGCAGCCATGATTATCGCAGCGACGAGCAGTACTTC.

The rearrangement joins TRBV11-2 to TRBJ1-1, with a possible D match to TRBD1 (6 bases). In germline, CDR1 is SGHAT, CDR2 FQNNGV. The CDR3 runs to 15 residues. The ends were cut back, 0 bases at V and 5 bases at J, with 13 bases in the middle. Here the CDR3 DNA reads TGTGCCAGCAGCTTAGAAAGCAGGGGTGGGACTGAAGCTTTCTTT. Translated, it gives CASSLESRGGTEAFF.